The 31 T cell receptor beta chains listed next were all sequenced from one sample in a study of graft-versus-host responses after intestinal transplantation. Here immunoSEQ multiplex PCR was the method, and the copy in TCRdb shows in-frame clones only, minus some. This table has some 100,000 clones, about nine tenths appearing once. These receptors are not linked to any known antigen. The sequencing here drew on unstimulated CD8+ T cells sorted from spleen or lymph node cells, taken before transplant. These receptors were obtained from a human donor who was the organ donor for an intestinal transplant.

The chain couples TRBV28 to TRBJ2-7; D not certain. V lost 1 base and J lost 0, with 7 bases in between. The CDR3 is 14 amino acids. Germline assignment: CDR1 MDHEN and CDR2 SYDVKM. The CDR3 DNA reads TGTGCCAGCAGTTTATTCGAGAGCTCCTACGAGCAGTACTTC. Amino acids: CASSLFESSYEQYF.

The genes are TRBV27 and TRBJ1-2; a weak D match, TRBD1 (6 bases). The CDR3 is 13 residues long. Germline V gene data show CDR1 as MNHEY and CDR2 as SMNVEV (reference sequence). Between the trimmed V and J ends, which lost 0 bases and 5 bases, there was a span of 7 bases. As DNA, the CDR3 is TGTGCCAGCAGTTTATCGACAGGATATGGCTACACCTTC. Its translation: CASSLSTGYGYTF.

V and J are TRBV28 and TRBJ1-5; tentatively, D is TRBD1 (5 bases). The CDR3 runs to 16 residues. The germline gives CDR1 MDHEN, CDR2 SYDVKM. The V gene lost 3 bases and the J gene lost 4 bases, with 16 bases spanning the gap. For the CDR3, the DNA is TGTGCCAGCAGTTTCCGGCAGGGTAGTTCGAATCAGCCCCAGCATTTT. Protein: CASSFRQGSSNQPQHF. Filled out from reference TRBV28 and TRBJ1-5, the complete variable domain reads DVKVTQSSRYLVKRTGEKVFLECVQDMDHENMFWYRQDPGLGLRLIYFSYDVKMKEKGDIPEGYSVSREKKERFSLILESASTNQTSMYLCASSFRQGSSNQPQHFGDGTRLSIL.

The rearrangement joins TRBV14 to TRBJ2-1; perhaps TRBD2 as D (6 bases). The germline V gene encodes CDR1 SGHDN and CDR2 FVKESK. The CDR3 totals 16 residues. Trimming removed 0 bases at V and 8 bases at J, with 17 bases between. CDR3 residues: CASSQDPGGWMDEQFF. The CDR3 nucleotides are TGTGCCAGCAGCCAAGATCCCGGGGGTTGGATGGATGAGCAGTTCTTC.

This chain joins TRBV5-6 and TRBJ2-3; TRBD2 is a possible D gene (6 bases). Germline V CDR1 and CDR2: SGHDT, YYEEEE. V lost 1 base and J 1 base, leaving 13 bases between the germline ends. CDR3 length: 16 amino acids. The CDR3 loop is CASSLSGPGGTDTQYF. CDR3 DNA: TGTGCCAGCAGCTTGTCTGGCCCGGGGGGCACAGATACGCAGTATTTT.

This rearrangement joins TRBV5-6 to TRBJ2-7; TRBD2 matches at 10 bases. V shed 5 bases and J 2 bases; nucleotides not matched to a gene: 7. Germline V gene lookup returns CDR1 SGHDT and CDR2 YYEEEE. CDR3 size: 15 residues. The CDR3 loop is CASRITSGRAYEQYF. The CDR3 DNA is TGTGCCAGCAGGATAACGAGCGGGAGGGCCTACGAGCAGTACTTC. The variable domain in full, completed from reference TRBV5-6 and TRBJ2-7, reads DAGVTQSPTHLIKTRGQQVTLRCSPKSGHDTVSWYQQALGQGPQFIFQYYEEEERQRGNFPDRFSGHQFPNYSSELNVNALLLGDSALYLCASRITSGRAYEQYFGPGTRLTVT.

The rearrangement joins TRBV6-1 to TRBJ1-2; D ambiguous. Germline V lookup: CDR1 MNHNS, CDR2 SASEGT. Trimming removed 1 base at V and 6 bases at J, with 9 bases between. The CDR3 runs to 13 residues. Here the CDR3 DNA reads TGTGCCAGCAGTGAAGGCCAGATCGATGGCTACACCTTC. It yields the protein CASSEGQIDGYTF.

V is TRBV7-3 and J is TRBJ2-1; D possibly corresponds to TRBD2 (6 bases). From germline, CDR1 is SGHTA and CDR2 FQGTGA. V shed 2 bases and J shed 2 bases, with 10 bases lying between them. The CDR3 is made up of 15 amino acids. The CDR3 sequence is CASSLLGGTYNEQFF. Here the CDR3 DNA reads TGTGCCAGCAGCTTATTGGGCGGGACCTACAATGAGCAGTTCTTC.

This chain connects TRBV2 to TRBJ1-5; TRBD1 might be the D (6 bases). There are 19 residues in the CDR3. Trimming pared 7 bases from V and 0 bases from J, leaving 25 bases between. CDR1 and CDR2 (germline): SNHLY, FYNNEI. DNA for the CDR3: TGTGCCAGCACTATCCGGTATTCGGACAGTCGGAATAGCAATCAGCCCCAGCATTTT. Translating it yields CASTIRYSDSRNSNQPQHF.

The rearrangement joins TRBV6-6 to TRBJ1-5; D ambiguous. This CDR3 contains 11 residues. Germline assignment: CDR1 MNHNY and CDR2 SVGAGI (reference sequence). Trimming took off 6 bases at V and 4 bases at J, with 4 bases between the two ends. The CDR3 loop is CASSTNQPQHF. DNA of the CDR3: TGTGCCAGCAGCACTAATCAGCCCCAGCATTTT.

In DNA, the CDR3 is TGTGCCAGCAGCTCTTTGGACAGGACTGAAAAACTGTTTTTT. This codes for CASSSLDRTEKLFF. The chain recombines TRBV11-2 with TRBJ1-4; TRBD1 aligns across 7 bases. The germline V gene has CDR1 SGHAT and CDR2 FQNNGV. The CDR3 is made up of 14 amino acids. Trimming removed 4 bases from V and 7 bases from J; junction bases left unmatched: 6.

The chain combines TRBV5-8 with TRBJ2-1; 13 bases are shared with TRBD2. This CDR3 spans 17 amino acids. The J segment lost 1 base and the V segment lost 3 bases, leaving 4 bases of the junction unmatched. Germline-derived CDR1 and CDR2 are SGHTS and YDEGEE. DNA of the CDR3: TGTGCCAGCAGCTCGGGACTAGCGGGGCCATCCTACAATGAGCAGTTCTTC. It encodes CASSSGLAGPSYNEQFF.

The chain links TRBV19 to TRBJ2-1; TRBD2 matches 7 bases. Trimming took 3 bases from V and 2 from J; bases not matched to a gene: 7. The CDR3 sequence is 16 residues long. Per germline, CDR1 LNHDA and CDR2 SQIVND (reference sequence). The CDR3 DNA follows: TGTGCCAGTAGTATTGGGGCGGGGGAGACCTACAATGAGCAGTTCTTC. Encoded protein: CASSIGAGETYNEQFF.

In DNA, the CDR3 is TGTGCCAGCAGTGAGACAGGGTTGAACACTGAAGCTTTCTTT. Its translation is CASSETGLNTEAFF. V gene TRBV6-6 combines with J gene TRBJ1-1, with TRBD1 matching over 7 bases. From germline, CDR1 is MNHNY and CDR2 SVGAGI (reference sequence). This CDR3 comprises 14 residues. V was clipped by 5 bases and J by 0 bases; unmatched bases: 3.

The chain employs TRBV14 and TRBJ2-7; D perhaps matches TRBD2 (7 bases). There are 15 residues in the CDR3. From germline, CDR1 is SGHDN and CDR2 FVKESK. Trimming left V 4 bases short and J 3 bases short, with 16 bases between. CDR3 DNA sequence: TGTGCCAGCAGCCCGGGGGGCGGTAGATACTACGAGCAGTACTTC. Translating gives CASSPGGGRYYEQYF.

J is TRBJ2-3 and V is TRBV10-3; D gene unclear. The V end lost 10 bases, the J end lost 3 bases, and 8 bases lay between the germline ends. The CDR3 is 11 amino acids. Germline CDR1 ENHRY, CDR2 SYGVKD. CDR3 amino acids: CATFQTDTQYF. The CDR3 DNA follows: TGTGCCACCTTCCAGACAGATACGCAGTATTTT.

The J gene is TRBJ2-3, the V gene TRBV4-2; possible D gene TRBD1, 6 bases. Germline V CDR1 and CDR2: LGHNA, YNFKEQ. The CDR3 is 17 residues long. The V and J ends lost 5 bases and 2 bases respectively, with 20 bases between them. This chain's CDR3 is CASSSSLGGAPTDTQYF. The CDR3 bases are TGTGCCAGCAGCTCCTCTTTAGGGGGAGCCCCCACAGATACGCAGTATTTT.

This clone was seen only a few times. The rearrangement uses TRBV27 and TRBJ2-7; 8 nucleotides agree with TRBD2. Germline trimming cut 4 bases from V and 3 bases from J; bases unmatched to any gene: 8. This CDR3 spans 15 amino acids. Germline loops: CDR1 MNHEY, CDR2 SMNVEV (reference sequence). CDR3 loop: CASSSISGISYEQYF. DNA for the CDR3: TGTGCCAGCAGTTCAATTAGCGGGATCAGCTACGAGCAGTACTTC.

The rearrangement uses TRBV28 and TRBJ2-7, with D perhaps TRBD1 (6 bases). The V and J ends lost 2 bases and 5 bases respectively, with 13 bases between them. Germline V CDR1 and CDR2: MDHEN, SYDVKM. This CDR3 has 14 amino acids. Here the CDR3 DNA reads TGTGCCAGCAGTTTAGCACAGGGTTGGCACGAGCAGTACTTC. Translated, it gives CASSLAQGWHEQYF.

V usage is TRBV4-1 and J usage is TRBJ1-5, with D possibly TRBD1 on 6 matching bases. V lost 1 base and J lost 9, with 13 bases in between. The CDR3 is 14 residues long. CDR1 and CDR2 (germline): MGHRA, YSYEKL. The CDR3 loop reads CASSQAGDGWPQHF. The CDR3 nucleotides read TGCGCCAGCAGCCAAGCAGGGGATGGGTGGCCCCAGCATTTT.

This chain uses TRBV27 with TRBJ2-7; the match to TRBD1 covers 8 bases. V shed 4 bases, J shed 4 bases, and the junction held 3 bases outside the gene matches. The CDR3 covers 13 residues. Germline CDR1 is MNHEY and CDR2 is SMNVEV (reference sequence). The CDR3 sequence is CASSSGTGYEQYF. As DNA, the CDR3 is TGTGCCAGCAGTTCCGGGACAGGTTACGAGCAGTACTTC.

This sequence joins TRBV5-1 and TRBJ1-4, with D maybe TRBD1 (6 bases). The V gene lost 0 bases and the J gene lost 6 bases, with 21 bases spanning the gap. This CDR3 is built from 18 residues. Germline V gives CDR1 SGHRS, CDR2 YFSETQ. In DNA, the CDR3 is TGCGCCAGCAGCTTGGGTCACAAAGACAGGCCAGGGGATGAAAAACTGTTTTTT. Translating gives CASSLGHKDRPGDEKLFF.

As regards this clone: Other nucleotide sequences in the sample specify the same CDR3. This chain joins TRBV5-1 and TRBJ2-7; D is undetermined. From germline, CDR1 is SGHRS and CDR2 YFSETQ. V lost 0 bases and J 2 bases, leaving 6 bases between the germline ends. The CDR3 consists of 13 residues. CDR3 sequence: CASSLGAPYEQYF. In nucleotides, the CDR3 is TGCGCCAGCAGCTTGGGGGCCCCCTACGAGCAGTACTTC.

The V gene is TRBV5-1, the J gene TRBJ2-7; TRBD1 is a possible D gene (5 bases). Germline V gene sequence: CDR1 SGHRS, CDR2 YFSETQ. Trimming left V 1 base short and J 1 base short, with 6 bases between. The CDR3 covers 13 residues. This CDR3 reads CASSLTGSYEQYF. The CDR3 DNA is TGCGCCAGCAGCTTGACAGGATCCTACGAGCAGTACTTC.

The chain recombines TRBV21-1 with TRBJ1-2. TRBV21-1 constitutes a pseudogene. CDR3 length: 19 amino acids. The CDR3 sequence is CASSKHGGVPRTALYGYTF. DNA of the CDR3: TGTGCCAGCAGCAAACACGGGGGGGTCCCCCGGACCGCTCTCTATGGCTACACCTTC.

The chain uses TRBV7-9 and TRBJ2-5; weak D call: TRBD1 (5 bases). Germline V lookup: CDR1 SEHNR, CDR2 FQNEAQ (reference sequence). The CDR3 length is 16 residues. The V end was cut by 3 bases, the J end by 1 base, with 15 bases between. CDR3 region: CASSFEVQVSQETQYF. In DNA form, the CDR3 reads TGTGCCAGCAGCTTCGAAGTACAGGTCAGCCAAGAGACCCAGTACTTC.

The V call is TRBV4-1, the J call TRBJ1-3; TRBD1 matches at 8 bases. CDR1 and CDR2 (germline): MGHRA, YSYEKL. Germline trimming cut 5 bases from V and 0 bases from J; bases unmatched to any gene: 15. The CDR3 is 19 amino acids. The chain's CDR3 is CASSKRQGQEISSGNTIYF. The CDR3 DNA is TGCGCCAGCAGCAAACGGCAGGGACAGGAGATAAGCTCTGGAAACACCATATATTTT.

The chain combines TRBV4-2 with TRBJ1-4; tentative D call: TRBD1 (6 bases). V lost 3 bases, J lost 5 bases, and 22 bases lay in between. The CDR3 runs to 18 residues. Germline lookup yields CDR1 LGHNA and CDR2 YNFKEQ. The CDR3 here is CASSQYLDLGQWNEKLFF. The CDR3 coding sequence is TGTGCCAGCAGCCAGTACCTCGATCTTGGACAGTGGAATGAAAAACTGTTTTTT.

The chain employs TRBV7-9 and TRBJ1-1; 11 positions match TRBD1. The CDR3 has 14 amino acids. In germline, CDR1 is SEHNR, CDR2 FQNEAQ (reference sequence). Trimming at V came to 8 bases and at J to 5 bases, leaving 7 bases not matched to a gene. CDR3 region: CASPRGQGATEAFF. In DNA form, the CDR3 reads TGTGCCAGCCCAAGAGGACAGGGGGCGACTGAAGCTTTCTTT.

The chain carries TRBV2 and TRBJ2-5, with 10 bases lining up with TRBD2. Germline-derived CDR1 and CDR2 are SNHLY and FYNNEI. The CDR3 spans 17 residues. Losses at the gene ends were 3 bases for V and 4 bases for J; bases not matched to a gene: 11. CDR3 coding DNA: TGTGCCAGCAGTGACGGGCTAGCGGGAGTAGTGTCAGAGACCCAGTACTTC. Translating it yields CASSDGLAGVVSETQYF.

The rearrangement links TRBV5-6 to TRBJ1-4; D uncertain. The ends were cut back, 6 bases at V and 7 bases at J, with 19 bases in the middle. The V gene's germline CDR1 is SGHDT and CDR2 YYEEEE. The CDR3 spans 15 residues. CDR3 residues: CASNRWALEPEKLFF. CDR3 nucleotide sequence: TGTGCCAGCAACCGATGGGCCCTCGAGCCTGAAAAACTGTTTTTT. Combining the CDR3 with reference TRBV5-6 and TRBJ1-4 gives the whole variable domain DAGVTQSPTHLIKTRGQQVTLRCSPKSGHDTVSWYQQALGQGPQFIFQYYEEEERQRGNFPDRFSGHQFPNYSSELNVNALLLGDSALYLCASNRWALEPEKLFFGSGTQLSVL.